What follows are 2 T cell receptor beta chains derived from one specimen sequenced in a study of blood T cell repertoires in COVID-19. Assay: immunoSEQ multiplex PCR; the TCRdb copy retains only in-frame clones and omits some. Seen here are about 140,000 clones, about 83% observed once, and the top ten hold roughly 1.6%. Sequencing input: peripheral blood. The receptors were gathered from a human donor in a cohort sampled during active COVID-19.

The V gene is TRBV5-6, the J gene TRBJ2-2, with 8 bases fitting TRBD2. Germline V lookup: CDR1 SGHDT, CDR2 YYEEEE. The trim removed 0 bases at V and 1 base at J, leaving 2 bases unmatched. The CDR3 spans 16 residues. The CDR3 protein is CASSLGGRQNTGELFF. The CDR3 DNA is TGTGCCAGCAGCTTGGGCGGGAGGCAGAACACCGGGGAGCTGTTTTTT. Filled out from reference TRBV5-6 and TRBJ2-2, the complete variable domain reads DAGVTQSPTHLIKTRGQQVTLRCSPKSGHDTVSWYQQALGQGPQFIFQYYEEEERQRGNFPDRFSGHQFPNYSSELNVNALLLGDSALYLCASSLGGRQNTGELFFGEGSRLTVL.

The V call is TRBV9, the J call TRBJ1-5; TRBD1 agrees at 9 bases. Germline loops: CDR1 SGDLS, CDR2 YYNGEE. J lost 3 bases, V lost 0 bases, and 1 base had no gene match. This CDR3 comprises 15 residues. The CDR3 nucleotides are TGTGCCAGCAGCGTAGGGGACAGGGCCAATCAGCCCCAGCATTTT. This codes for CASSVGDRANQPQHF.